The clone carrying this T cell receptor (beta chain) was detected a few times. Its antigen is still unknown. This sample is part of a study of T-cell reconstitution after alpha-beta-depleted transplantation in children. Researchers prepared the TCRbeta library using unique molecular identifiers, the study reports. A single record per CDR3 protein comes from TCRdb applying MiXCR to the PCR reads. The sample lists about 980,000 distinct CDR3 sequences; about 29% were seen once. Findings and limits, study-wide: After transplant, high TCRbeta diversity at day 60 in some patients arose from surviving recipient T cells and thymic progenitors. About two months after transplant, alpha-beta T cells reportedly came from several hundred expanded graft clones.

The CDR3 extends over 15 amino acids. The germline V gene has CDR1 MDHEN and CDR2 SYDVKM. Trimming removed 4 bases from V and 0 bases from J, with 10 bases in between. The chain links TRBV28 to TRBJ2-4; tentative D call: TRBD2 (6 bases). The source is a boy in the first two years of life who had a stem cell transplant for SCID, so the T cells may come from the graft donor. Sequencing used PBMCs, mostly from graft donor cells, obtained 360 days after TCRalphabeta/CD19-depleted stem cell transplant. Written as DNA, the CDR3 is TGTGCCAGCAGTTGGAGGGCCCTAGCCAAAAACATTCAGTACTTC. This gives the protein CASSWRALAKNIQYF.